Listed below are T cell receptor beta chains from one sample, sequenced in a study of identical twins. TCRdb processed the 5' RACE reads anew with MiXCR; each CDR3 protein has one entry. The repertoire holds a few hundred thousand distinct CDR3 sequences, with roughly 26% as singletons. This sample also appeared in a second study, on T cells expressing NK-cell markers.

Sequenced input: CD4+ T cells sorted from blood. The receptors stem from a woman in her late teens or twenties in good health. The CDR3 runs from the conserved cysteine through the conserved F or W. A D gene is named only where the DNA matches it firmly. Rows may omit the clone size; those that give it use once, few, many or a size class.

j_gene | v_gene | abundance | d_gene | CDR3nt | CDR3aa
TRBJ2-5 | TRBV20-1 | few | TRBD2 | TGCAGTGCTGCGACTAGCGGGGCGTACGAGACCCAGTACTTC | CSAATSGAYETQYF
TRBJ2-5 | TRBV6-2/TRBV6-3 | - | TRBD1 | TGTGCCAGCAGTTACAACCGGGACAGGGGGCGCCAAGAGACCCAGTACTTC | CASSYNRDRGRQETQYF
TRBJ2-3 | TRBV28 | few | TRBD2 | TGTGCCAGCAGTTTATATGCTAGCGGGAGCTCCAAAGATACGCAGTATTTT | CASSLYASGSSKDTQYF
TRBJ2-1 | TRBV5-1 | few | TRBD2 | TGCGCCAGCAGCTTTGGGGGACTAGCCGTCTTC | CASSFGGLAVF
TRBJ1-6 | TRBV20-1 | few | TRBD1 | TGCAGTGCTAGGGTACGAACAGGGGCTAATTCACCCCTCCACTTT | CSARVRTGANSPLHF
TRBJ2-2 | TRBV7-3 | few | - | TGTGCCAGCAGCCCCTCGATAGGGGGAGAGGGGGAGCTGTTTTTT | CASSPSIGGEGELFF
TRBJ2-7 | TRBV29-1 | - | TRBD1 | TGCAGCGTTGAGTTGCAGGGGGTCGCCTACGAGCAGTACTTC | CSVELQGVAYEQYF
TRBJ2-7 | TRBV5-4 | few | TRBD1 | TGTGCCAGCAGCTTGGAGGGGGCTTCGCGCGAGCAGTACTTC | CASSLEGASREQYF
TRBJ2-3 | TRBV4-2 | - | TRBD2 | TGTGCCAGCATCCGAGCGGGGGACACAGATACGCAGTATTTT | CASIRAGDTDTQYF
TRBJ2-1 | TRBV10-3 | - | TRBD1 | TGTGCCATCACCGAAGGGACAGGGGGTTACAATGAGCAGTTCTTC | CAITEGTGGYNEQFF
TRBJ2-7 | TRBV6-1 | once | TRBD2 | TGTGCCAGCAGTGGGCTGGGAGCGGGGGATTCCTACGAGCAGTACTTC | CASSGLGAGDSYEQYF
TRBJ2-1 | TRBV12-3/TRBV12-4 | few | - | TGTGCCACCCTCCGGAGGCGGGATTGGAGGAATGAGCAGTTCTTC | CATLRRRDWRNEQFF
TRBJ2-7 | TRBV20-1 | once | TRBD1 | TGCAGTGCCGGACAGGGGGCGTTACGCAGCTACGAGCAGTACTTC | CSAGQGALRSYEQYF
TRBJ2-1 | TRBV4-2 | - | - | TGTGCCAGCAGCCAAGGGCCGGAGGGCCTGTGGGAGCAGTTCTTC | CASSQGPEGLWEQFF
TRBJ2-2 | TRBV20-1 | few | - | TGCAGTGCTAGAGTCCCAGGGAACACCGGGGAGCTGTTTTTT | CSARVPGNTGELFF
TRBJ1-2 | TRBV12-3/TRBV12-4 | few | - | TGTGCCAGCAGTTCCGGCCCAGGGTATGGCTACACCTTC | CASSSGPGYGYTF
TRBJ1-5 | TRBV5-1 | few | - | TGCGCCAGCAGCTCCGGGGACCTGGATCAGCCCCAGCATTTT | CASSSGDLDQPQHF
TRBJ2-3 | TRBV4-3 | - | TRBD1 | TGCGCCAGCAGCCCCCTCACAGGGGGCCTCACAGATACGCAGTATTTT | CASSPLTGGLTDTQYF
TRBJ2-1 | TRBV5-1 | few | - | TGCGCCAGCAGCTTAGGGGGGAGACACAATGAGCAGTTCTTC | CASSLGGRHNEQFF
TRBJ1-5 | TRBV15 | once | - | TGTGCCACCAGCAAGGGGGGCTATAGTGATCAGCCCCAGCATTTT | CATSKGGYSDQPQHF
TRBJ2-5 | TRBV5-1 | - | TRBD1 | TGCGCCAGCAGCTTTTTATTGACAGGGGGCTACACCGGAACCACAGAGACCCAGTACTTC | CASSFLLTGGYTGTTETQYF
TRBJ1-1 | TRBV20-1 | - | - | TGCAGTGCTCAGTACTTCAACACTGAAGCTTTCTTT | CSAQYFNTEAFF
TRBJ2-7 | TRBV6-5 | few | TRBD1 | TGTGCCAGCAGTTACTCAGGGACAGGGAGCTCCTACGAGCAGTACTTC | CASSYSGTGSSYEQYF
TRBJ2-7 | TRBV7-2 | - | - | TGTGCCAGCAGCCAAAGGACCTCTCTGGGGGAGCAGTACTTC | CASSQRTSLGEQYF
TRBJ1-1 | TRBV29-1 | few | - | TGCAGCGCCACACGGCTAGGGGGGAACACTGAAGCTTTCTTT | CSATRLGGNTEAFF
TRBJ2-3 | TRBV6-1 | few | TRBD2 | TGTGCCAGCAGCGAACTTAGCGGGGGCCGCACAGATACGCAGTATTTT | CASSELSGGRTDTQYF
TRBJ2-1 | TRBV6-2/TRBV6-3 | - | - | TGTGCCAGCAGTTACCCCTTACGAGCGAGAGGTAGAAATGAGCAGTTCTTC | CASSYPLRARGRNEQFF
TRBJ1-1 | TRBV9 | - | TRBD1 | TGTGCCAGCAGCCCAACAGGGGCAGGTGTCACTGAAGCTTTCTTT | CASSPTGAGVTEAFF
TRBJ1-2 | TRBV10-3 | few | - | TGTGCCATCAGTGGGAGCCAGGAGTATGGCTACACCTTC | CAISGSQEYGYTF
TRBJ1-3 | TRBV12-3/TRBV12-4 | - | TRBD1 | TGTGCCAGCAGTTTGGTAGGACAGGCAAACACCATATATTTT | CASSLVGQANTIYF
TRBJ2-3 | TRBV7-2 | few | TRBD2 | TGTGCCAGCAGCCCCGGGCCGGGAGGGCTTACAGATACGCAGTATTTT | CASSPGPGGLTDTQYF
TRBJ2-7 | TRBV20-1 | - | TRBD2 | TGCAGTGCTGACCGACTAGCGGCCTACGAGCAGTACTTC | CSADRLAAYEQYF
TRBJ1-2 | TRBV5-6 | few | TRBD1 | TGTGCCAGCAGCCGCGGACAGGGATGGGAGGGCTACACCTTC | CASSRGQGWEGYTF
TRBJ1-6 | TRBV29-1 | - | TRBD1 | TGCAGCGTCCGACAGGGGATTGGCGATTCACCCCTCCACTTT | CSVRQGIGDSPLHF
TRBJ2-1 | TRBV12-3/TRBV12-4 | - | - | TGTGCCAGCAGTCACACGGGGGCGGGAGTGAGTTCCTACAATGAGCAGTTCTTC | CASSHTGAGVSSYNEQFF
TRBJ2-7 | TRBV2 | - | TRBD1 | TGTGCCAGCAGTGAGGAGACAGGGGGGACCTACGAGCAGTACTTC | CASSEETGGTYEQYF
TRBJ2-4 | TRBV2 | - | - | TGTGCCAGCAGTGAAGCCCTCAGCAAAAACATTCAGTACTTC | CASSEALSKNIQYF
TRBJ2-1 | TRBV6-1 | - | - | TGTGCCAGCAGTCCCCCGTCCAAGAGTGAGCAGTTCTTC | CASSPPSKSEQFF
TRBJ1-2 | TRBV5-1 | - | - | TGCGCCAGCAGGCTCATAGGAGGGGATCAATCAGGCTACACCTTC | CASRLIGGDQSGYTF
TRBJ2-7 | TRBV7-3 | few | - | TGTGCCAGCAGCTTATTTGTTTTCCACGAGCAGTACTTC | CASSLFVFHEQYF
TRBJ1-2 | TRBV20-1 | - | - | TGCAGTGCTAGATTGGGGGGGAACTATGGCTACACCTTC | CSARLGGNYGYTF